This paragraph covers one T cell receptor beta chain sequence. The data stem from a study of radiation and T cells in renal cell carcinoma. Trimming took off 4 bases at V and 13 bases at J, with 17 bases between the two ends. CDR1 and CDR2 (germline): SGDLS, YYNGEE. The CDR3 length is 12 residues. Time point: blood 2 weeks post-SBRT. This sample's treatment: 15 Gy SBRT to primary tumor, nephrectomy 4 weeks later. Assay used: immunoSEQ multiplex PCR; TCRdb lists only in-frame clones, some missing. The sample contains 150,000 to 180,000 clones, over 80% of which appear only once. The specimen was blood, collected from a patient whose treatment included radiotherapy and nephrectomy. The receptor was isolated from a woman in her forties or fifties with renal cell carcinoma. The V call is TRBV9, the J call TRBJ1-1; D may be TRBD1 (5 bases). The CDR3 protein is CASSQLTVNLFF. The CDR3 nucleotides are TGTGCCAGCAGCCAATTGACAGTGAACCTTTTCTTT.